This T cell receptor (beta chain) was captured in a study of shared clonotypes between healthy human individuals. Germline loops: CDR1 MDHEN, CDR2 SYDVKM. The ends were cut back, 7 bases at V and 0 bases at J, with 9 bases in the middle. This CDR3 contains 13 residues. Sequencing used immunoSEQ multiplex PCR; TCRdb keeps in-frame clones, though not all of them. In the table there are about 560,000 clones, roughly four fifths of which are singletons. The sample was PBMCs. This clonotype was obtained from a woman in her thirties or forties in good health. Some clones in this sample may be carry-over from other donors' samples. The rearrangement links TRBV28 to TRBJ1-2; D is ambiguous. The CDR3 DNA is TGTGCCAGCATGTTGAATCCTAACTATGGCTACACCTTC. Its translation is CASMLNPNYGYTF.